This passage covers 9 T cell receptor beta chains from one sample sequenced in a study of spatial heterogeneity in lung cancer. Study-wide results and limits: One measure, the expanded intratumoral alpha and beta TCR count, tracked tumor mutation counts.

MiXCR was run by TCRdb on the 5' RACE reads, yielding one entry per CDR3 protein. This table holds approximately 1,600 distinct CDR3 sequences, 5% to 5.5% found once. As for time point: sample taken at primary tumor resection. Antigens for these TCRs are unknown. The sample in question was lung tumor tissue, obtained at surgery. The receptors originated from a male donor with early-stage non-small cell lung cancer.

In its sample, this clonotype is medium-sized. CDR3 in amino acids: CSARPDSWEGAEAFF. The CDR3 DNA follows: TGCAGTGCAAGACCCGACAGTTGGGAAGGAGCTGAAGCTTTCTTT. The chain recombines TRBV20-1 with TRBJ1-1; TRBD1 is a possible D gene (5 bases). Trimming stripped 6 bases from V and 6 bases from J, with 23 bases between. Germline V gives CDR1 DFQATT, CDR2 SNEGSKA (reference sequence). This CDR3 has 15 amino acids.

In its sample, this clonotype is medium-sized. This chain connects TRBV7-2 to TRBJ1-3; D is unresolved. CDR3 length: 14 amino acids. Germline loops: CDR1 SGHTA, CDR2 FQGNSA. The ends were cut back, 5 bases at V and 3 bases at J, with 11 bases in the middle. CDR3 DNA: TGTGCCAGCAGCCCCACGGTGGGTGGAAACACCATATATTTT. It translates to CASSPTVGGNTIYF.

By frequency in the sample, this clonotype is medium-sized. J is TRBJ2-1 and V is TRBV18; 11 bases fit TRBD1. V lost 3 bases and J lost 8; bases outside the gene matches: 9. The germline V gene encodes CDR1 KGHSH and CDR2 LQKENI. The CDR3 consists of 16 residues. CDR3: CASSPRGQGVRDEQFF. Here the CDR3 DNA reads TGTGCCAGCTCACCCAGGGGACAGGGGGTGCGCGATGAGCAGTTCTTC. Based on the CDR3 plus reference TRBV18 and TRBJ2-1, the full variable domain is NAGVMQNPRHLVRRRGQEARLRCSPMKGHSHVYWYRQLPEEGLKFMVYLQKENIIDESGMPKERFSAEFPKEGPSILRIQQVVRGDSAAYFCASSPRGQGVRDEQFFGPGTRLTVL.

This clonotype is medium-sized. The chain carries TRBV27 and TRBJ1-2; D not resolved. The germline V gene encodes CDR1 MNHEY and CDR2 SMNVEV (reference sequence). CDR3 length: 13 amino acids. V lost 4 bases and J 2 bases, leaving 8 bases between the germline ends. CDR3 amino acids: CASSSTENYGYTF. As DNA, the CDR3 is TGTGCCAGCAGTTCGACGGAGAACTATGGCTACACCTTC.

This clonotype is large. The V gene is TRBV28, the J gene TRBJ1-1; the D is unclear. V was cut by 8 bases and J by 1 base, with 14 bases left in between. The CDR3 length is 14 residues. The V gene's germline CDR1 is MDHEN and CDR2 SYDVKM. The CDR3 loop reads CASVPTHPNTEAFF. CDR3 nucleotide sequence: TGTGCCAGCGTCCCCACTCACCCGAACACTGAAGCTTTCTTT.

By its share, this clonotype is medium-sized. Here the CDR3 DNA reads TGTGCCAGCAGGAGGACAGGGTCGGGCACTGAAGCTTTCTTT. This gives the protein CASRRTGSGTEAFF. The chain links TRBV12-3 or TRBV12-4 to TRBJ1-1; 8 bases fit TRBD1. V gave up 6 bases and J gave up 4 bases; unmatched junction bases: 7. This CDR3 region has 14 residues.

Judged by abundance, this clonotype is medium-sized. V and J are TRBV19 and TRBJ2-5; the D call may be TRBD1 or TRBD2 (5 bases each). CDR1 is LNHDA and CDR2 is SQIVND in the germline V gene (reference sequence). The CDR3 is 16 residues long. Trimming removed 3 bases from V and 1 base from J, with 15 bases in between. The CDR3 protein is CASSMDSRGAQETQYF. The CDR3 DNA sequence: TGTGCCAGTAGTATGGACTCCAGAGGGGCCCAAGAGACCCAGTACTTC.

This clonotype is medium-sized (0.01 to 0.1%) by share. V is TRBV30 and J is TRBJ2-5, with unresolved D. Germline V lookup: CDR1 GTSNPN, CDR2 SVGIG (reference sequence). Trimming stripped 0 bases from V and 1 base from J, with 6 bases between. This CDR3 has 13 residues. The CDR3 loop is CAWSVSFQETQYF. As DNA, the CDR3 is TGTGCCTGGAGTGTTTCTTTCCAAGAGACCCAGTACTTC.

This clonotype is classed as medium-sized (0.01 to 0.1%). The chain uses TRBV5-1 and TRBJ1-1; 10 bases fit TRBD1. The V gene's germline CDR1 is SGHRS and CDR2 YFSETQ. The CDR3 runs 17 residues. The J segment lost 4 bases and the V segment lost 3 bases, leaving 12 bases of the junction unmatched. CDR3 sequence (DNA): TGCGCCAGCAGCTCCACCGGGACAGGGGTGAAGGGCACTGAAGCTTTCTTT. Translating it yields CASSSTGTGVKGTEAFF.